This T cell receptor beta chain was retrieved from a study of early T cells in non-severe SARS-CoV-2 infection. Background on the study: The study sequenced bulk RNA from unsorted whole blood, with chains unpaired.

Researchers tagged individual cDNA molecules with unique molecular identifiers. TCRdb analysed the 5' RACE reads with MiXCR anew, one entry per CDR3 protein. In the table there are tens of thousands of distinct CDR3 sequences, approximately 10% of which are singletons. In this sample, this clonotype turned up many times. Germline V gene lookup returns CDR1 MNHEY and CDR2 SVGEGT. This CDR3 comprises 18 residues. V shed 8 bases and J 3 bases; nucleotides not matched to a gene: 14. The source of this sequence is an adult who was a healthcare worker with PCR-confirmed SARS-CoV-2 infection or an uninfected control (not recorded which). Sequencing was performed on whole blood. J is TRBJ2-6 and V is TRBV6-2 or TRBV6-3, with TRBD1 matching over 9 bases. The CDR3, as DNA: TGTGCCAGCTGCAGTCGGGGACAGGGATTTCGTGGGGCCAACGTCCTGACTTTC. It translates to CASCSRGQGFRGANVLTF.